The 30 T cell receptor beta chains in this list originate from one sample, sequenced in a study of early T cells in non-severe SARS-CoV-2 infection. Using its own MiXCR run on the 5' RACE reads, TCRdb lists one record per CDR3 protein. The table records tens of thousands of distinct CDR3 sequences, 4.5% of them present only once. The sample taken for sequencing was whole blood. Every receptor here comes from an adult who was a healthcare worker with PCR-confirmed SARS-CoV-2 infection or an uninfected control (not recorded which).

There are many counts of this clonotype. V is TRBV12-3 or TRBV12-4 and J is TRBJ2-7; 7 positions agree with TRBD2. The ends lost 3 bases at V and 4 bases at J; junction bases unmatched: 9. The CDR3 length is 15 residues. The CDR3 is CASSLIGWREYEQYF. DNA for the CDR3: TGTGCCAGCAGTTTGATCGGATGGCGGGAGTACGAGCAGTACTTC.

The V gene is TRBV5-1, the J gene TRBJ2-3; D unresolved. The CDR3 has 14 amino acids. Germline CDR1 and CDR2: SGHRS and YFSETQ. V dropped 0 bases and J dropped 1 base, with 6 bases sitting between them. CDR3 DNA: TGCGCCAGCAGCTTGGTAGTAGGCACAGATACGCAGTATTTT. It translates to CASSLVVGTDTQYF. The full variable domain, its missing parts supplied by reference TRBV5-1 and TRBJ2-3, is KAGVTQTPRYLIKTRGQQVTLSCSPISGHRSVSWYQQTPGQGLQFLFEYFSETQRNKGNFPGRFSGRQFSNSRSEMNVSTLELGDSALYLCASSLVVGTDTQYFGPGTRLTVL.

This clonotype was recorded a few times. This rearrangement joins TRBV13 to TRBJ2-5; possibly TRBD2 for D (6 bases). The CDR3 covers 15 residues. From germline, CDR1 is PRHDT and CDR2 FYEKMQ (reference sequence). V lost 0 bases and J 1 base, leaving 9 bases between the germline ends. The CDR3 region has the DNA TGTGCCAGCAGCTTAGGCGGGGGTAGCCAAGAGACCCAGTACTTC. Amino acid sequence: CASSLGGGSQETQYF.

This clonotype was seen a handful of times. The chain has TRBV11-2 and TRBJ2-1; 11 bases agree with TRBD2. The CDR3 sequence is 16 residues long. Unmatched junction bases numbered 13, after V lost 6 bases and J lost 9 bases. Germline V gene sequence: CDR1 SGHAT, CDR2 FQNNGV. The CDR3 nucleotides are TGTGCCAGCAGTTCCGGGACTAGCGGATCGGCCGGTGAGCAGTTCTTC. It codes for CASSSGTSGSAGEQFF.

This clonotype was recorded at least ten times. The chain couples TRBV12-3 or TRBV12-4 to TRBJ1-3; D unresolved. The V end lost 7 bases, the J end lost 1 base, and 14 bases lay between the germline ends. The CDR3 has 15 amino acids. Written as DNA, the CDR3 is TGTGCCAGCACCTTGACTGCCTGGTCTGGAAACACCATATATTTT. This translates into CASTLTAWSGNTIYF.

As regards this clonotype: This sequence may be a read error, since a much larger clone differs from it by one base. The chain joins TRBV9 to TRBJ2-1, with 11 bases identical to TRBD2. CDR3 length equals 16 residues. Germline lookup yields CDR1 SGDLS and CDR2 YYNGEE. CDR3 sequence (DNA): TGTGCCAGCACCGTAGGTCTAGCGGGGGGATACAATGAGCAGTTCTTC. It specifies CASTVGLAGGYNEQFF.

Points on this clonotype: A clone one base away is much larger, so this may be a read error. The V gene is TRBV5-4, the J gene TRBJ2-7; TRBD1 matches at 12 bases. The CDR3 has 15 amino acids. Germline values: CDR1 SGHNT, CDR2 YYREEE (reference sequence). V lost 4 bases and J lost 8; bases outside the gene matches: 10. The CDR3 sequence is CASSKPGTGGRKQYF. The CDR3 DNA is TGTGCCAGCAGCAAACCCGGGACAGGGGGCAGGAAGCAGTACTTC.

This clonotype has at least ten counts. V gene TRBV19 combines with J gene TRBJ2-5, with D tentatively TRBD1 (6 bases). Trimming cost V 4 bases and J 6 bases, with 21 bases left between them. The CDR3 is made up of 16 amino acids. Per germline, CDR1 LNHDA and CDR2 SQIVND (reference sequence). CDR3 sequence reads: CASSNQRQAIPKTQYF. The CDR3 DNA reads TGTGCCAGTAGTAACCAACGACAGGCGATACCGAAGACCCAGTACTTC.

J is TRBJ2-7 and V is TRBV7-9; 7 nucleotides agree with TRBD1. The V segment lost 6 bases and the J segment 0 bases; nucleotides outside the gene matches: 11. The CDR3 has 16 residues. Per the germline V gene, CDR1 is SEHNR and CDR2 is FQNEAQ (reference sequence). The CDR3 region has the DNA TGTGCCAGCAGTTCCGGGCCCGGGACAGCCTCCTACGAGCAGTACTTC. This sequence encodes CASSSGPGTASYEQYF.

This clonotype was seen a few times. The CDR3 sequence is CASSLVTGGKNEQFF. The CDR3 coding sequence is TGTGCCAGCAGCTTAGTGACAGGGGGTAAGAATGAGCAGTTCTTC. The gene calls are TRBV7-3 and TRBJ2-1; 9 bases are a match to TRBD1. The V and J ends lost 2 bases and 7 bases, in that order; junction bases with no gene match: 6. The CDR3 has 15 amino acids. Germline V lookup: CDR1 SGHTA, CDR2 FQGTGA.

This clonotype was counted only a few times. The V gene is TRBV6-5, the J gene TRBJ2-1; D gene unclear. V shed 7 bases and J shed 6 bases, with 13 bases lying between them. CDR1 is MNHEY and CDR2 is SVGAGI in the germline V gene. The CDR3 has 13 residues. In DNA, the CDR3 is TGTGCCAGCAATCCCGGGCTAAGCAATGAGCAGTTCTTC. Its translation: CASNPGLSNEQFF.

At least ten counts were recorded for this clonotype. The rearrangement links TRBV11-3 to TRBJ2-1; 7 bases fit TRBD1. Germline V lookup: CDR1 SGHNT, CDR2 YENEEA. V lost 4 bases and J lost 6; bases outside the gene matches: 6. CDR3 length: 14 amino acids. The CDR3: CASSSGQNSNEQFF. CDR3 nucleotide sequence: TGTGCCAGCAGCTCGGGACAGAATAGCAATGAGCAGTTCTTC.

In this sample, this clonotype turned up many times. The rearrangement joins TRBV12-3 or TRBV12-4 to TRBJ1-1; TRBD1 matches at 8 bases. The CDR3 runs to 15 residues. V shed 3 bases and J 8 bases; nucleotides not matched to a gene: 11. Here the CDR3 reads CASSFRQGASVEAFF. For the CDR3, the DNA is TGTGCCAGCAGTTTTCGGCAGGGGGCCAGTGTGGAAGCTTTCTTT.

This clonotype was seen only a few times. V gene TRBV2 combines with J gene TRBJ1-2; D is ambiguous. The CDR3 has 11 residues. V lost 5 bases, J lost 3 bases, and 4 bases lay in between. CDR1 and CDR2 (germline): SNHLY, FYNNEI. The CDR3 sequence: CASSQDYGYTF. CDR3 sequence (DNA): TGTGCCAGCAGTCAGGACTATGGCTACACCTTC. Together with reference TRBV2 and TRBJ1-2, the CDR3 gives the full variable domain: EPEVTQTPSHQVTQMGQEVILRCVPISNHLYFYWYRQILGQKVEFLVSFYNNEISEKSEIFDDQFSVERPDGSNFTLKIRSTKLEDSAMYFCASSQDYGYTFGSGTRLTVV.

The chain combines TRBV4-2 with TRBJ2-3, with D uncertain. The CDR3 spans 13 residues. The germline V gene has CDR1 LGHNA and CDR2 YNFKEQ. The V end was cut by 4 bases, the J end by 4 bases, with 9 bases between. In DNA form, the CDR3 reads TGTGCCAGCAGCCCTCTAAGATCAGATACGCAGTATTTT. Translated: CASSPLRSDTQYF.

This chain connects TRBV24-1 to TRBJ2-1, with a tentative D call TRBD1 (6 bases). Trimming took off 4 bases at V and 4 bases at J, with 13 bases between the two ends. The CDR3 has 15 amino acids. CDR1 KGHDR and CDR2 SFDVKD come from the germline V gene. In DNA form, the CDR3 reads TGTGCCACCAGTGACCCGACAGGACTTTACAATGAGCAGTTCTTC. It encodes CATSDPTGLYNEQFF.

The chain has TRBV2 and TRBJ2-5; 9 nucleotides line up with TRBD2. CDR1 is SNHLY, CDR2 FYNNEI, per germline. CDR3 length: 15 amino acids. J gave up 2 bases and V 9 bases, and 10 bases lay outside the gene matches. The CDR3 region is CARNGASGAQETQYF. The CDR3 coding sequence is TGTGCCAGGAACGGGGCTAGCGGGGCACAAGAGACCCAGTACTTC.

This clonotype was recorded many times. The chain combines TRBV6-2 or TRBV6-3 with TRBJ2-5; D is tentatively TRBD1 or TRBD2 (6 bases each). V lost 8 bases, J lost 4 bases, and 11 bases lay in between. This CDR3 contains 12 residues. Germline CDR1 and CDR2: MNHEY and SVGEGT. The chain's CDR3 is CASGGHSETQYF. CDR3 coding DNA: TGTGCCAGCGGGGGGCATTCAGAGACCCAGTACTTC.

This clonotype was counted many times. The chain couples TRBV12-5 to TRBJ1-5, with unresolved D. Germline V lookup: CDR1 LGHNT, CDR2 FRNRAP. This CDR3 is built from 13 residues. V was cut by 1 base and J by 9 bases, with 10 bases left in between. The CDR3 loop reads CASGLALQGPQHF. The CDR3 nucleotides are TGTGCTAGTGGTTTGGCCCTTCAAGGGCCCCAGCATTTT. The variable domain in full, completed from reference TRBV12-5 and TRBJ1-5, reads DARVTQTPRHKVTEMGQEVTMRCQPILGHNTVFWYRQTMMQGLELLAYFRNRAPLDDSGMPKDRFSAEMPDATLATLKIQPSEPRDSAVYFCASGLALQGPQHFGDGTRLSIL.

This clonotype was seen more than once but under ten times. The DNA for the CDR3 is TGTGCCACCAGTGATTTGCGGCAGGGCACAGATACGCAGTATTTT. It codes for CATSDLRQGTDTQYF. This rearrangement joins TRBV24-1 to TRBJ2-3; D remains ambiguous. This CDR3 region has 15 residues. Trimming removed 0 bases from V and 1 base from J, with 7 bases in between. Germline V gene sequence: CDR1 KGHDR, CDR2 SFDVKD.

Concerning this clonotype itself: The germline gene is not matched at one end of the junction; a read error may be the cause. The chain carries TRBV6-1 and TRBJ1-2, with D unresolved. Germline CDR1 and CDR2: MNHNS and SASEGT. The CDR3 spans 14 residues. The CDR3 region is CTSSEWEVGYGYTF. The CDR3 DNA is TGTACCAGCAGTGAATGGGAAGTAGGCTATGGCTACACCTTC.

This clonotype was detected a few times. The V call is TRBV5-1, the J call TRBJ2-5, with D perhaps TRBD1 (6 bases). The CDR3 has 14 residues. Germline V lookup: CDR1 SGHRS, CDR2 YFSETQ. The ends were cut back, 3 bases at V and 2 bases at J, with 11 bases in the middle. CDR3 amino acids: CASSSNRAQETQYF. The CDR3 DNA sequence: TGCGCCAGCAGCTCGAACAGGGCTCAAGAGACCCAGTACTTC.

This clonotype has just a few counts. The V call is TRBV29-1, the J call TRBJ1-4; D is uncertain. The V end was cut by 4 bases, the J end by 3 bases, with 12 bases between. This CDR3 spans 14 amino acids. Looked up from germline, CDR1 is SQVTM and CDR2 is ANQGSEA. In DNA form, the CDR3 reads TGCAGCGTTGTTGCAGGTGGGGCTAATGAAAAACTGTTTTTT. Protein: CSVVAGGANEKLFF.

This clonotype was observed at least ten times. The rearrangement joins TRBV10-3 to TRBJ2-5; 8 nucleotides match TRBD1. The CDR3 is 14 amino acids. The V gene end was trimmed by 5 bases and the J gene end by 1 base; junction bases not matched to a gene: 3. Germline V CDR1 and CDR2: ENHRY, SYGVKD. This CDR3 is CAISRGQGQETQYF. CDR3 bases: TGTGCCATCAGTAGAGGACAGGGCCAAGAGACCCAGTACTTC.

This clonotype was found many times. The rearrangement links TRBV29-1 to TRBJ2-3; D remains unclear. The ends were cut back, 0 bases at V and 1 base at J, with 11 bases in the middle. CDR1 is SQVTM, CDR2 ANQGSEA, per germline. CDR3 length equals 15 residues. CDR3 in amino acids: CSVEDPKTRTDTQYF. CDR3 DNA sequence: TGCAGCGTTGAAGATCCAAAAACCCGCACAGATACGCAGTATTTT.

This clonotype was seen ten or more times. The chain couples TRBV19 to TRBJ1-5; 7 nucleotides line up with TRBD1. Germline V gives CDR1 LNHDA, CDR2 SQIVND (reference sequence). CDR3 size: 13 residues. Trimming at V came to 7 bases and at J to 6 bases, leaving 6 bases not matched to a gene. The DNA of the CDR3 is TGTGCCAGTACTTACAGGGGTGGTCAGCCCCAGCATTTT. Protein: CASTYRGGQPQHF.

In its sample, this clonotype was seen many times. CDR3 nucleotides: TGTGCCAGCAGCCCCGGGTCCGGCGGGGCTACGCAGTATTTT. Translation: CASSPGSGGATQYF. The gene calls are TRBV12-3 or TRBV12-4 and TRBJ2-3; a weak D match, TRBD2 (6 bases). The CDR3 is made up of 14 amino acids. Trimming cost V 6 bases and J 8 bases, with 18 bases left between them.

This clonotype occurred many times. The chain links TRBV7-2 to TRBJ1-2; TRBD1 matches at 9 bases. Germline values: CDR1 SGHTA, CDR2 FQGNSA. The CDR3 totals 14 residues. J lost 7 bases, V lost 4 bases, and 7 bases had no gene match. CDR3 loop: CASSSLTGGIGYTF. CDR3 DNA sequence: TGTGCCAGCAGCTCGTTGACAGGGGGGATTGGCTACACCTTC.

This clonotype was detected a few times. This rearrangement joins TRBV5-6 to TRBJ2-3, with 11 positions matching TRBD2. The CDR3 consists of 16 residues. V trimming: 4 bases; J trimming: 2 bases; junction bases outside the gene matches: 6. Germline CDR1 SGHDT, CDR2 YYEEEE. The CDR3 DNA sequence: TGTGCCAGCAGCCCGGGACTAGCGGCTTACACAGATACGCAGTATTTT. Translated, it gives CASSPGLAAYTDTQYF.

This clonotype showed up just a few times. J is TRBJ1-1 and V is TRBV7-9; D uncertain. This CDR3 contains 14 residues. Germline V gene sequence: CDR1 SEHNR, CDR2 FQNEAQ (reference sequence). The V gene lost 8 bases and the J gene lost 4 bases, with 17 bases spanning the gap. The CDR3 here is CASVVQEYATEAFF. As DNA, the CDR3 is TGTGCCAGCGTAGTACAAGAGTATGCCACTGAAGCTTTCTTT.